A selection of T cell receptor beta chains follows, all from one sample in a study of T cells in Graves' hyperthyroidism and ophthalmopathy. MiXCR, run by TCRdb on the multiplex PCR reads, gives a single entry per CDR3 protein. The table includes hundreds of thousands of distinct CDR3 sequences, approximately 23% detected once. The source material was blood. The receptors originated from a man under 40 with Graves' ophthalmopathy. CDR3s include the opening cysteine and the closing phenylalanine or tryptophan. The order of the fields is CDR3 protein, CDR3 DNA, clone size, V gene, D gene, J gene. A D gene is named only where the DNA matches it firmly. Clone size is stated in some rows and not others, as once, few, many or a class when expanded.

CASSLWTNNEQFF | TGCGCCAGCAGCTTGTGGACTAACAATGAGCAGTTCTTC | many | TRBV5-1 | - | TRBJ2-1
CAWSQGQDLRKGNEQFF | TGTGCCTGGAGTCAGGGCCAGGACTTGAGGAAAGGGAATGAGCAGTTCTTC | many | TRBV30 | - | TRBJ2-1
CAWSWQDLNQPQHF | TGTGCCTGGAGTTGGCAGGATTTAAATCAGCCCCAGCATTTT | - | TRBV30 | - | TRBJ1-5
CASSLALRVDTQYF | TGTGCCAGCAGCTTAGCGTTGAGGGTTGATACGCAGTATTTT | many | TRBV11-1 | - | TRBJ2-3
CASSYPRQGNGYTF | TGTGCCAGCTCGTACCCCAGACAGGGTAATGGCTACACCTTC | - | TRBV7-9 | TRBD1 | TRBJ1-2
CSVGQARNQPQHF | TGCAGCGTCGGACAGGCTCGCAATCAGCCCCAGCATTTT | few | TRBV29-1 | TRBD1 | TRBJ1-5
CASSESSSGRGETQYF | TGCGCCAGCAGTGAGTCGAGTAGCGGGAGGGGTGAGACCCAGTACTTC | few | TRBV10-1 | TRBD2 | TRBJ2-5
CASSFRLAGGSYNEQFF | TGTGCCAGCAGTTTTCGACTAGCGGGAGGTTCCTACAATGAGCAGTTCTTC | many | TRBV12-3/TRBV12-4 | TRBD2 | TRBJ2-1
CASVSGTVSYNEQFF | TGTGCCAGCGTATCCGGGACAGTTTCCTACAATGAGCAGTTCTTC | once | TRBV6-1 | TRBD1 | TRBJ2-1
CAWSVSHGTYGNTIYF | TGTGCCTGGAGTGTATCCCACGGGACTTACGGAAACACCATATATTTT | many | TRBV30 | - | TRBJ1-3
CASSPLSGNEQFF | TGTGCCAGCTCACCATTATCGGGCAATGAGCAGTTCTTC | many | TRBV18 | - | TRBJ2-1
CASSKGQAGEKLFF | TGTGCCAGCAGTAAGGGACAGGCTGGTGAAAAACTGTTTTTT | - | TRBV27 | TRBD1 | TRBJ1-4
CASNSREGVNEQFF | TGTGCCAGCAACTCCAGGGAGGGGGTCAATGAGCAGTTCTTC | - | TRBV7-2 | - | TRBJ2-1
CASRNRVAGGGLAKNIQYF | TGTGCCAGCAGAAATAGGGTAGCGGGAGGGGGCTTAGCCAAAAACATTCAGTACTTC | few | TRBV6-2/TRBV6-3 | TRBD2 | TRBJ2-4
CASTGTSGRANTGELFF | TGTGCCAGCACCGGGACTAGCGGGAGAGCGAACACCGGGGAGCTGTTTTTT | few | TRBV7-9 | TRBD2 | TRBJ2-2
CASSWGLRGTGELFF | TGTGCCAGCAGCTGGGGTCTGCGGGGCACCGGGGAGCTGTTTTTT | - | TRBV11-2 | - | TRBJ2-2